A single sample is the source of the 10 T cell receptor beta chains below, sequenced in a study of cytomegalovirus exposure and HLA in healthy donors. The PCR had 60 Vbeta and 13 Jbeta primers. Assay used: immunoSEQ multiplex PCR; TCRdb lists only in-frame clones, some missing. Of some 140,000 clones detected, about four fifths appear once; the ten largest clones hold over 2.5%. What was sequenced was PBMCs. These receptors all stem from a man aged 18 to 30 in good health and CMV-seronegative.

This chain connects TRBV5-1 to TRBJ2-2, with D possibly TRBD1 on 6 matching bases. The V gene lost 8 bases and the J gene lost 2 bases, with 22 bases spanning the gap. CDR3 length equals 17 residues. The germline CDR1 and CDR2 sequences are SGHRS and YFSETQ. Here the CDR3 DNA reads TGCGCCAGTGGGTCTCTCCCCCCGGGACATAACACCGGGGAGCTGTTTTTT. Protein sequence: CASGSLPPGHNTGELFF.

The chain combines TRBV11-2 with TRBJ2-7; possibly TRBD1 for D (6 bases). The V and J ends lost 5 bases and 0 bases respectively, with 17 bases between them. The CDR3 consists of 16 residues. Germline assignment: CDR1 SGHAT and CDR2 FQNNGV. The CDR3 reads CASSDWGTPSSYEQYF. In nucleotides, the CDR3 is TGTGCCAGCAGCGATTGGGGGACACCGAGCTCCTACGAGCAGTACTTC.

The chain is built from TRBV5-6 and TRBJ2-7; a possible D gene is TRBD2 (5 bases). V was pared by 4 bases and J by 7 bases, with 21 bases between. The germline V gene encodes CDR1 SGHDT and CDR2 YYEEEE. There are 15 residues in the CDR3. In nucleotides, the CDR3 is TGTGCCAGCAGCCCTAATTCCCTTCTGGCGGGTGAGCAGTACGTC. It specifies CASSPNSLLAGEQYV.

J is TRBJ1-4 and V is TRBV30, with TRBD1 matching over 9 bases. Germline CDR1 and CDR2: GTSNPN and SVGIG (reference sequence). The J segment lost 7 bases and the V segment lost 4 bases, leaving 7 bases of the junction unmatched. The length of the CDR3 is 14 residues. This chain's CDR3 is CAWTAPDRGEKLFF. The CDR3 region has the DNA TGTGCCTGGACCGCCCCGGACAGGGGTGAAAAACTGTTTTTT.

The V gene is TRBV10-2, the J gene TRBJ1-2; D is uncertain. From germline, CDR1 is WSHSY and CDR2 SAAADI. The CDR3 contains 13 residues. The ends were cut back, 3 bases at V and 4 bases at J, with 9 bases in the middle. CDR3 sequence: CASSESSGYGYTF. The DNA for the CDR3 is TGCGCCAGCAGTGAATCTTCCGGCTATGGCTACACCTTC.

The chain is built from TRBV5-8 and TRBJ1-6, with D possibly matching TRBD1 (5 bases). Per germline, CDR1 SGHTS and CDR2 YDEGEE. CDR3 length equals 16 residues. V gave up 2 bases and J gave up 1 base, with 10 bases separating them. The CDR3: CASSFAGRSYNSPLHF. In nucleotides, the CDR3 is TGTGCCAGCAGCTTCGCGGGGCGATCCTATAATTCACCCCTCCACTTT. The variable domain in full, with the rest retrieved from reference TRBV5-8 and TRBJ1-6, is EAGVTQSPTHLIKTRGQQATLRCSPISGHTSVYWYQQALGLGLQFLLWYDEGEERNRGNFPPRFSGRQFPNYSSELNVNALELEDSALYLCASSFAGRSYNSPLHFGNGTRLTVT.

DNA for the CDR3: TGTGCCAGCAGCTTGGGACAAGGGAGTTCACCCCTCCACTTT. It is translated as CASSLGQGSSPLHF. The gene calls are TRBV5-8 and TRBJ1-6; unclear D gene. Deletions cut 0 bases from V and 9 bases from J, with 10 bases between. The CDR3 is 14 amino acids. Germline V gene lookup returns CDR1 SGHTS and CDR2 YDEGEE.

This clone was detected only a few times. The chain employs TRBV28 and TRBJ2-7; tentatively, D is TRBD2 (5 bases). Trimming removed 6 bases at V and 0 bases at J, with 12 bases between. This CDR3 contains 14 residues. Germline-derived CDR1 and CDR2 are MDHEN and SYDVKM. The CDR3 protein is CASRTGLSSYEQYV. CDR3 coding DNA: TGTGCCAGCAGAACGGGATTAAGCTCCTACGAGCAGTACGTC.

The rearrangement joins TRBV6-5 to TRBJ1-2; 7 bases match TRBD1. The CDR3 sequence is 15 residues long. The V gene end was trimmed by 0 bases and the J gene end by 6 bases; junction bases not matched to a gene: 7. Germline CDR1 is MNHEY and CDR2 is SVGAGI. CDR3 sequence (DNA): TGTGCCAGCAGTTACTCGACAGGGTGGAAAGATGGCTACACCTTC. Translation gives CASSYSTGWKDGYTF.

The chain carries TRBV6-1 and TRBJ2-5; D is perhaps TRBD2 (5 bases). The CDR3 is 15 residues long. V gave up 3 bases and J gave up 5 bases, with 16 bases separating them. CDR1 is MNHNS, CDR2 SASEGT, per germline. The CDR3 here is CASSDGGSVVETQYF. The CDR3 DNA reads TGTGCCAGCAGTGACGGAGGTTCGGTCGTGGAGACCCAGTACTTC.